Below are 14 T cell receptor beta chains sequenced from a single sample in a study of human thymus T cells. Corrective cardiac surgery supplied the resected thymus tissue. The table came from immunoSEQ multiplex PCR; TCRdb's copy has only in-frame clones and leaves some out. This table has some 80,000 clones, around 96% appearing once. Specimen: thymus tissue. These receptors originate from a boy less than two years old with a congenital heart defect but otherwise immunologically healthy.

The chain has TRBV5-1 and TRBJ2-1, with TRBD2 matching over 12 bases. Germline V gene lookup returns CDR1 SGHRS and CDR2 YFSETQ. This CDR3 is built from 17 residues. With 4 bases clipped from V and 7 bases from J, the junction kept 12 bases outside the gene matches. CDR3 region: CASSPGALTSGGNEQFF. CDR3 nucleotides: TGCGCCAGCAGCCCGGGAGCCTTAACTAGCGGGGGGAATGAGCAGTTCTTC. Complete variable domain (other parts from reference TRBV5-1 and TRBJ2-1): KAGVTQTPRYLIKTRGQQVTLSCSPISGHRSVSWYQQTPGQGLQFLFEYFSETQRNKGNFPGRFSGRQFSNSRSEMNVSTLELGDSALYLCASSPGALTSGGNEQFFGPGTRLTVL.

The rearrangement uses TRBV5-4 and TRBJ1-6, with TRBD1 identical over 10 bases. V shed 2 bases, J shed 10 bases, and the junction held 12 bases outside the gene matches. In germline, CDR1 is SGHNT, CDR2 YYREEE (reference sequence). The CDR3 is 17 residues long. CDR3 loop: CASSLQVGDRGNSPLHF. The CDR3 DNA reads TGTGCCAGCAGCTTACAAGTCGGGGACAGGGGTAACTCACCCCTCCACTTT.

The V gene is TRBV11-2, the J gene TRBJ1-3; D uncertain. The germline V and J ends were trimmed by 5 bases and 2 bases, with 19 bases remaining between them. This CDR3 region has 17 residues. The germline V gene encodes CDR1 SGHAT and CDR2 FQNNGV. CDR3 nucleotides: TGTGCCAGCAGCAAATGGGCCCCGCACGAAGCTGGAAACACCATATATTTT. Its translation: CASSKWAPHEAGNTIYF.

The rearrangement uses TRBV6-5 and TRBJ2-7, with unresolved D. The CDR3 sequence is 16 residues long. V shed 6 bases and J shed 3 bases, with 21 bases lying between them. Germline V CDR1 and CDR2: MNHEY, SVGAGI. CDR3 region: CASRYRRPNEVYEQYF. As DNA, the CDR3 is TGTGCCAGCAGATACCGGCGCCCGAATGAGGTCTACGAGCAGTACTTC.

This clone was detected a few times. The V gene is TRBV7-9, the J gene TRBJ2-3; 9 bases agree with TRBD2. The CDR3 consists of 14 residues. V lost 4 bases and J lost 1; bases outside the gene matches: 0. Looked up from germline, CDR1 is SEHNR and CDR2 is FQNEAQ (reference sequence). CDR3 sequence reads: CASSWTSGTDTQYF. DNA of the CDR3: TGTGCCAGCAGCTGGACTAGCGGCACAGATACGCAGTATTTT. The entire variable domain, with the rest obtained from reference TRBV7-9 and TRBJ2-3, is as follows: DTGVSQNPRHKITKRGQNVTFRCDPISEHNRLYWYRQTLGQGPEFLTYFQNEAQLEKSRLLSDRFSAERPKGSFSTLEIQRTEQGDSAMYLCASSWTSGTDTQYFGPGTRLTVL.

In this sample, this clone turned up once. V gene TRBV7-2 combines with J gene TRBJ1-1; the match to TRBD1 covers 9 bases. The V and J ends lost 5 bases and 0 bases, in that order; junction bases with no gene match: 4. The CDR3 consists of 15 residues. Germline CDR1 and CDR2: SGHTA and FQGNSA. CDR3 protein: CASSPRTGVNTEAFF. CDR3 in DNA: TGTGCCAGCAGCCCCCGGACAGGGGTGAACACTGAAGCTTTCTTT.

Comments on this clone: At one of its ends the junction is not consistent with the germline gene, which may arise from a read error. V and J are TRBV7-7 and TRBJ2-3; a possible D gene is TRBD2 (5 bases). The germline CDR1 and CDR2 sequences are SSHAT and FNYEAQ (reference sequence). CDR3 length: 14 residues. CDR3 sequence reads: CASSPRLTGDTQYF. CDR3 coding DNA: TGTGCTAGCAGCCCGAGACTAACTGGAGATACGCAGTATTTT.

This chain uses TRBV27 with TRBJ1-1; tentative D call: TRBD1 (5 bases). CDR1 is MNHEY, CDR2 SMNVEV, per germline (reference sequence). The CDR3 covers 16 residues. The ends were cut back, 3 bases at V and 1 base at J, with 15 bases in the middle. The CDR3 DNA reads as TGTGCCAGCAGTTTGGGCCCGGGACTTACGAACACTGAAGCTTTCTTT. Translated: CASSLGPGLTNTEAFF.

The chain carries TRBV19 and TRBJ1-2; TRBD1 is a possible D gene (6 bases). CDR3 size: 14 residues. Germline V gene sequence: CDR1 LNHDA, CDR2 SQIVND (reference sequence). The germline V and J ends were trimmed by 4 bases and 1 base, with 10 bases remaining between them. This chain's CDR3 is CASSKGDINYGYTF. The CDR3 bases are TGTGCCAGTAGTAAGGGGGACATTAACTATGGCTACACCTTC.

This chain joins TRBV5-6 and TRBJ1-2, with 9 positions matching TRBD1. This CDR3 region has 15 residues. V trimming: 4 bases; J trimming: 3 bases; junction bases outside the gene matches: 7. Germline assignment: CDR1 SGHDT and CDR2 YYEEEE. CDR3 coding DNA: TGTGCCAGCAGCCCAAAGACAGGGGGTGACTATGGCTACACCTTC. Translated, it gives CASSPKTGGDYGYTF.

The J gene is TRBJ2-3, the V gene TRBV6-5; D gene uncertain. This CDR3 is built from 15 residues. Looked up from germline, CDR1 is MNHEY and CDR2 is SVGAGI. Trimming took off 6 bases at V and 2 bases at J, with 15 bases between the two ends. The CDR3 DNA reads TGTGCCAGCAGCCTTAATCCCCCAACCACAGATACGCAGTATTTT. Amino acid sequence: CASSLNPPTTDTQYF.

The chain joins TRBV18 to TRBJ1-2; 10 bases agree with TRBD1. Germline V lookup: CDR1 KGHSH, CDR2 LQKENI. The CDR3 extends over 16 amino acids. Germline trimming cut 4 bases from V and 3 bases from J; bases unmatched to any gene: 8. CDR3 DNA sequence: TGTGCCAGCTCACACCGTGGAGGGACAGGGGACTATGGCTACACCTTC. Its protein is CASSHRGGTGDYGYTF. Using reference TRBV18 and TRBJ1-2 for the parts outside the CDR3, the full variable domain is NAGVMQNPRHLVRRRGQEARLRCSPMKGHSHVYWYRQLPEEGLKFMVYLQKENIIDESGMPKERFSAEFPKEGPSILRIQQVVRGDSAAYFCASSHRGGTGDYGYTFGSGTRLTVV.

The V gene is TRBV30, the J gene TRBJ1-1; 8 positions agree with TRBD1. Trimming at V came to 3 bases and at J to 5 bases, leaving 11 bases not matched to a gene. Germline CDR1 is GTSNPN and CDR2 is SVGIG (reference sequence). The CDR3 is made up of 15 amino acids. CDR3 in amino acids: CAWSGRQGTLTEAFF. The CDR3 DNA reads TGTGCCTGGAGCGGCCGACAGGGGACGTTAACTGAAGCTTTCTTT.

J is TRBJ2-7 and V is TRBV6-1, with 10 bases identical to TRBD2. This CDR3 has 12 amino acids. Trimming at V came to 8 bases and at J to 13 bases, leaving 11 bases not matched to a gene. Germline CDR1 is MNHNS and CDR2 is SASEGT. CDR3: CASLQASGGPYF. The CDR3 nucleotides are TGTGCCAGCCTCCAGGCTAGCGGGGGTCCTTACTTC.